The 18 T cell receptor beta chains given below trace back to one sample, sequenced in a study of blood T cell repertoires in COVID-19. Profiling relied on immunoSEQ multiplex PCR, and the TCRdb table lists in-frame clones only, not all of them. The sample consists of about 150,000 clones, nearly 80% of them appearing once. The source material was peripheral blood. The receptors were sampled from a woman aged 80 or over with acute or convalescent COVID-19.

For this clone: Other DNA sequences in the sample encode the same CDR3. The J gene is TRBJ1-2, the V gene TRBV2; 8 bases align to TRBD1. Unmatched junction bases numbered 0, after V lost 8 bases and J lost 4 bases. CDR1 SNHLY and CDR2 FYNNEI come from the germline V gene. CDR3 size: 11 residues. In DNA, the CDR3 is TGTGCCAGCGGGACAGGCTATGGCTACACCTTC. The encoded protein is CASGTGYGYTF.

V and J are TRBV2 and TRBJ1-2; perhaps TRBD1 as D (6 bases). Germline CDR1 reads SNHLY; CDR2 reads FYNNEI. The V gene lost 7 bases and the J gene lost 4 bases, with 16 bases spanning the gap. This CDR3 is 14 amino acids long. The CDR3: CASMDTGFGYGYTF. Here the CDR3 DNA reads TGTGCCAGCATGGACACAGGGTTCGGCTATGGCTACACCTTC.

The chain joins TRBV4-1 to TRBJ1-5, with D maybe TRBD1 (5 bases). Germline lookup yields CDR1 MGHRA and CDR2 YSYEKL. V shed 0 bases and J shed 4 bases, with 10 bases lying between them. There are 15 residues in the CDR3. The CDR3 protein is CASSQDSRGNQPQHF. For the CDR3, the DNA is TGCGCCAGCAGCCAAGATAGTAGGGGAAATCAGCCCCAGCATTTT.

The V and J genes are TRBV10-3 and TRBJ2-1; no clear D gene. Trimming left V 3 bases short and J 6 bases short, with 6 bases between. The length of the CDR3 is 12 residues. Germline values: CDR1 ENHRY, CDR2 SYGVKD. The CDR3 DNA is TGTGCCATCAGTGACCAGGTCAATGAGCAGTTCTTC. This translates into CAISDQVNEQFF.

The gene calls are TRBV18 and TRBJ1-2, with 7 positions matching TRBD1. V trimming: 2 bases; J trimming: 7 bases; junction bases outside the gene matches: 4. In germline, CDR1 is KGHSH, CDR2 LQKENI. The CDR3 runs to 13 residues. For the CDR3, the DNA is TGTGCCAGCTCACCAGACAGGGAGTCTGGCTACACCTTC. Translating gives CASSPDRESGYTF.

The chain employs TRBV5-1 and TRBJ1-3; no clear D. Between the trimmed V and J ends, which lost 4 bases and 0 bases, there was a span of 11 bases. The germline V gene encodes CDR1 SGHRS and CDR2 YFSETQ. This CDR3 is 15 amino acids long. CDR3 in DNA: TGCGCCAGCAGCCTACCACAGACCTCTGGAAACACCATATATTTT. It codes for CASSLPQTSGNTIYF.

This rearrangement joins TRBV19 to TRBJ2-3; 14 nucleotides align to TRBD2. Per the germline V gene, CDR1 is LNHDA and CDR2 is SQIVND (reference sequence). V dropped 3 bases and J dropped 3; count of bases not matched to a gene: 8. The CDR3 loop spans 18 amino acids. The CDR3 protein is CASSIQDGTSGRTDTQYF. CDR3 coding DNA: TGTGCCAGTAGTATCCAGGACGGGACTAGCGGGAGAACAGATACGCAGTATTTT.

The V gene is TRBV7-8, the J gene TRBJ2-6; possible D gene TRBD1, 6 bases. The germline V gene has CDR1 SGHVS and CDR2 FQNEAQ. The V gene lost 2 bases and the J gene lost 2 bases, with 16 bases spanning the gap. The CDR3 extends over 18 amino acids. CDR3 residues: CASSLKTPGQTGANVLTF. The CDR3 coding sequence is TGTGCCAGCAGCTTAAAAACCCCCGGACAGACTGGGGCCAACGTCCTGACTTTC.

V and J are TRBV6-2 or TRBV6-3 and TRBJ2-7; TRBD2 matches at 8 bases. CDR3 length: 15 amino acids. From germline, CDR1 is MNHEY and CDR2 SVGEGT. The J segment lost 2 bases and the V segment lost 0 bases, leaving 3 bases of the junction unmatched. DNA for the CDR3: TGTGCCAGCAGTTACTCGACTAGCGCAACCTACGAGCAGTACTTC. Translating it yields CASSYSTSATYEQYF.

The chain combines TRBV9 with TRBJ1-4, with D maybe TRBD1 (5 bases). Looked up from germline, CDR1 is SGDLS and CDR2 is YYNGEE. With 0 bases removed from V and 5 bases from J, the gap between germline ends came to 5 bases. The CDR3 extends over 13 amino acids. This chain's CDR3 is CASSVGQNEKLFF. The CDR3 DNA reads as TGTGCCAGCAGCGTAGGACAGAATGAAAAACTGTTTTTT. The whole variable domain, remainder taken from reference TRBV9 and TRBJ1-4, is DSGVTQTPKHLITATGQRVTLRCSPRSGDLSVYWYQQSLDQGLQFLIQYYNGEERAKGNILERFSAQQFPDLHSELNLSSLELGDSALYFCASSVGQNEKLFFGSGTQLSVL.

The chain combines TRBV5-1 with TRBJ1-2; TRBD1 matches at 9 bases. Germline V CDR1 and CDR2: SGHRS, YFSETQ. The junction had 5 bases not matched to a gene; V was cut back by 4 bases and J by 4 bases. CDR3 length: 14 residues. The CDR3 region has the DNA TGCGCCAGCAGCGCTACAGGGGGCAGCTATGGCTACACCTTC. Amino acids: CASSATGGSYGYTF.

The V call is TRBV7-3, the J call TRBJ2-7, with a weak D call TRBD2 (6 bases). V shed 3 bases and J shed 3 bases, with 9 bases lying between them. Germline CDR1 is SGHTA and CDR2 is FQGTGA. The CDR3 runs 13 residues. In nucleotides, the CDR3 is TGTGCCAGCAGCTTTCCTAGCGACTACGAGCAGTACTTC. It codes for CASSFPSDYEQYF.

The rearrangement links TRBV5-1 to TRBJ1-2; D might be TRBD1 (5 bases). V was cut by 2 bases and J by 6 bases, with 14 bases left in between. CDR3 length: 14 residues. The germline CDR1 and CDR2 sequences are SGHRS and YFSETQ. The CDR3 DNA reads TGCGCCAGCAGCTTTGGGGGGGATGAGCATGGCTACACCTTC. It yields the protein CASSFGGDEHGYTF.

The J gene is TRBJ2-5, the V gene TRBV20-1; 8 bases align to TRBD2. The CDR3 totals 15 residues. The germline V gene encodes CDR1 DFQATT and CDR2 SNEGSKA (reference sequence). Trimming removed 3 bases from V and 1 base from J; junction bases left unmatched: 7. CDR3 sequence reads: CSASSRGATQETQYF. In DNA form, the CDR3 reads TGCAGTGCTAGTTCGCGGGGGGCCACCCAAGAGACCCAGTACTTC.

This clone was detected a few times. V usage is TRBV4-2 and J usage is TRBJ1-6, with a possible D match to TRBD1 (6 bases). This CDR3 has 16 amino acids. Per the germline V gene, CDR1 is LGHNA and CDR2 is YNFKEQ. V was pared by 4 bases and J by 3 bases, with 13 bases between. This CDR3 is CASSPEGGGYNSPLHF. For the CDR3, the DNA is TGTGCCAGCAGCCCAGAAGGGGGGGGCTATAATTCACCCCTCCACTTT.

The chain employs TRBV14 and TRBJ2-7; D remains unclear. The CDR3 sequence is 12 residues long. Between the trimmed V and J ends, which lost 5 bases and 3 bases, there was a span of 8 bases. Germline CDR1 reads SGHDN; CDR2 reads FVKESK. The CDR3 DNA follows: TGTGCCAGCAGCGAACCTAACTACGAGCAGTACTTC. Its translation is CASSEPNYEQYF.

The chain couples TRBV9 to TRBJ2-2, with 8 bases that match TRBD1. The CDR3 has 17 residues. CDR1 and CDR2 from the germline V gene are SGDLS and YYNGEE. V was pared by 4 bases and J by 0 bases, with 8 bases of the junction left unmatched. The CDR3 reads CASSKPGTGPNTGELFF. CDR3 DNA sequence: TGTGCCAGCAGCAAACCGGGGACAGGACCGAACACCGGGGAGCTGTTTTTT.

This clone was counted once. V is TRBV3-1 (or the pseudogene TRBV3-2) and J is TRBJ1-6; the D gene is possibly TRBD1 (6 bases). The CDR3 covers 17 residues. V was cut by 1 base and J by 11 bases, with 21 bases left in between. Germline loops: CDR1 LGHDT, CDR2 YNNKEL (reference sequence). CDR3 amino acids: CASSQAVLQGQGTPLHF. In nucleotides, the CDR3 is TGTGCCAGCAGCCAAGCGGTACTCCAGGGGCAAGGGACACCCCTCCACTTT.